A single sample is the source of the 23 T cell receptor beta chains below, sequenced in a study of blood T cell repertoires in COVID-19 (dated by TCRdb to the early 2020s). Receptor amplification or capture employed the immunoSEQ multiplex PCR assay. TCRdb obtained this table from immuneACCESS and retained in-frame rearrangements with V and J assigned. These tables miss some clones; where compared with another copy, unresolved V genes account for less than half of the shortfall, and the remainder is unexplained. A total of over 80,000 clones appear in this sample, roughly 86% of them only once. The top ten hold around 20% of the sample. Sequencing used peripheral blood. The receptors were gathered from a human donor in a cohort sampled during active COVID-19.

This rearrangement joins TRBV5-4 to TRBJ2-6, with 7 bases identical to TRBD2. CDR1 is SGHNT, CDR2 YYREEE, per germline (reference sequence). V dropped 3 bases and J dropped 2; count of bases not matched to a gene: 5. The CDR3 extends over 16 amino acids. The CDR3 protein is CASSSTSSAGANVLTF. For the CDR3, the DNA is TGTGCCAGCAGCTCGACTAGCTCGGCTGGGGCCAACGTCCTGACTTTC.

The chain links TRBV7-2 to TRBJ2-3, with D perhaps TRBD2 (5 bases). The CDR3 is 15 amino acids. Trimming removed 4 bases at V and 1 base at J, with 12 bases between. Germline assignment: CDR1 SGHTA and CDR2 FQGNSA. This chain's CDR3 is CASSSGILGTDTQYF. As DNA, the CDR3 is TGTGCCAGCAGCTCCGGGATCCTGGGCACAGATACGCAGTATTTT.

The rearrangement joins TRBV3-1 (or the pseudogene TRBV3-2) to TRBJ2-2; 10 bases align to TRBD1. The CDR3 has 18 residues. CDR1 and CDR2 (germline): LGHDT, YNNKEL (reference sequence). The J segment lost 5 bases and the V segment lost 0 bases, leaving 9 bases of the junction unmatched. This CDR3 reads CASSQDRGTGDGTGELFF. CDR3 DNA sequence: TGTGCCAGCAGCCAAGATCGCGGGACAGGGGATGGTACCGGGGAGCTGTTTTTT.

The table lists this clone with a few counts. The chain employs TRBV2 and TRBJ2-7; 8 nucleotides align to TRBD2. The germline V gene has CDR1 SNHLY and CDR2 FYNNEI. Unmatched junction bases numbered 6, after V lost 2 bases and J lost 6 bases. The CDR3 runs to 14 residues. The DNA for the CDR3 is TGTGCCAGCAGTGAAAGCGGGAGCGGTCGCGAGCAGTACTTC. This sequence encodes CASSESGSGREQYF.

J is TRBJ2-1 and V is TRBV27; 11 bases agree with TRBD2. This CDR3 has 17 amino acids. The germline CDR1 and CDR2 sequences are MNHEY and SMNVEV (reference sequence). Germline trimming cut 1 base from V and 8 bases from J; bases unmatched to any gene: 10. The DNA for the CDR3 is TGTGCCAGCAGTTTATTGGTAGCGGGAGGGTTCTTGGATGAGCAGTTCTTC. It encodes CASSLLVAGGFLDEQFF.

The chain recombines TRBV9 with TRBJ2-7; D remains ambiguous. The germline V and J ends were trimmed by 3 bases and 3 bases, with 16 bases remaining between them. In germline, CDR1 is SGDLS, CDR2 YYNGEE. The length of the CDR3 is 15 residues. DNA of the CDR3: TGTGCCAGCAGCGGAACCAGCGATCCTGGCTACGAGCAGTACTTC. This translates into CASSGTSDPGYEQYF.

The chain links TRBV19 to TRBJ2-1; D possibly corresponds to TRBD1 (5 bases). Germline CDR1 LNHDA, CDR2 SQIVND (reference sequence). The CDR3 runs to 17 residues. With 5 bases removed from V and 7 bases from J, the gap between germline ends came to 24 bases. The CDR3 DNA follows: TGTGCCAGTAGTCCATCTTGGGGCCCCCTAGTCTCGAATGAGCAGTTCTTC. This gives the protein CASSPSWGPLVSNEQFF.

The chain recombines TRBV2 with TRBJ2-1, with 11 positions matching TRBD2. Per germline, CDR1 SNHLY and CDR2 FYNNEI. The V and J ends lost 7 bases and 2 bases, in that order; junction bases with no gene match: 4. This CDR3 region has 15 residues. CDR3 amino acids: CASTTGLAAYNEQFF. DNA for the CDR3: TGTGCCAGCACCACGGGACTAGCGGCCTACAATGAGCAGTTCTTC.

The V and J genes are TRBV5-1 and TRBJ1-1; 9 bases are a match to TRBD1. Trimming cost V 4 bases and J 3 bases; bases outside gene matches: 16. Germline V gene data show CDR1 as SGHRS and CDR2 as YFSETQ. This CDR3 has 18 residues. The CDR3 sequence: CASSPWTGEGEWDTEAFF. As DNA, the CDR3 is TGCGCCAGCAGCCCATGGACAGGGGAAGGAGAATGGGACACTGAAGCTTTCTTT.

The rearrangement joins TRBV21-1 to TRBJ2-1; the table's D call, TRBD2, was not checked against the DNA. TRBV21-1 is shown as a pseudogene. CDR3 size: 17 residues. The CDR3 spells CASSATSGRANGNEQFF. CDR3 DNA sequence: TGTGCCAGCAGCGCTACGAGCGGGAGGGCCAATGGAAATGAGCAGTTCTTC.

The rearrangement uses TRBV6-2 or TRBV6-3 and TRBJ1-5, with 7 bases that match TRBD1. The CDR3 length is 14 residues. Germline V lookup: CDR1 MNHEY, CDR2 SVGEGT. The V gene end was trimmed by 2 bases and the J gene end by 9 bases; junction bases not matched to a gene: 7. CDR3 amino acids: CASSYKTGSGPQHF. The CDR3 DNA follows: TGTGCCAGCAGTTACAAGACAGGGTCCGGGCCCCAGCATTTT.

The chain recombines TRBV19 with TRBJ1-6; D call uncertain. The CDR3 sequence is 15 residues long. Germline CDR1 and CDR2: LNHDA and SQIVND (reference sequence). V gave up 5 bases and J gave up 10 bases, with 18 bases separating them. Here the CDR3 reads CASSVNSGIGSPLHF. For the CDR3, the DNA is TGTGCCAGTAGTGTCAACAGCGGAATCGGCTCACCCCTCCACTTT.

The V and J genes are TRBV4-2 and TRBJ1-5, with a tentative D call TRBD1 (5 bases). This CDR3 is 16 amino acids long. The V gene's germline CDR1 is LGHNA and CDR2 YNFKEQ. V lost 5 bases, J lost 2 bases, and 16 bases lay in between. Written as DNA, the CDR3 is TGTGCCAGCAGCTCCGGGTTCGGAGGGGGCAATCAGCCCCAGCATTTT. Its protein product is CASSSGFGGGNQPQHF.

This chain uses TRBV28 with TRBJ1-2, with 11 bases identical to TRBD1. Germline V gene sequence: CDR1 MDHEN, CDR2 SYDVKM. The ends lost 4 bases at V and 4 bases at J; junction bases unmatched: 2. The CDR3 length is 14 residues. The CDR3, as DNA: TGTGCCAGCAGTTGGACAGGGGGCAGCTATGGCTACACCTTC. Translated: CASSWTGGSYGYTF.

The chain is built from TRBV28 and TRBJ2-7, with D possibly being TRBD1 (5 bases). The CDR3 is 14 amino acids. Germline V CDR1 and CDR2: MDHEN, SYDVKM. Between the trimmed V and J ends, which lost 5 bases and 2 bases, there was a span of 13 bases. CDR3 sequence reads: CASSTQGSAYEQYF. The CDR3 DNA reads TGTGCCAGCAGTACCCAGGGTTCGGCCTACGAGCAGTACTTC.

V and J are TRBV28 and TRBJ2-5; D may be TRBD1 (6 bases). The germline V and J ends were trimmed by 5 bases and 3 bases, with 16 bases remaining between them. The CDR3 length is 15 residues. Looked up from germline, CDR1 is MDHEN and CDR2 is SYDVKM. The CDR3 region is CASSTPRTVKETQYF. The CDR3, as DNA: TGTGCCAGCAGTACACCTCGGACAGTGAAAGAGACCCAGTACTTC.

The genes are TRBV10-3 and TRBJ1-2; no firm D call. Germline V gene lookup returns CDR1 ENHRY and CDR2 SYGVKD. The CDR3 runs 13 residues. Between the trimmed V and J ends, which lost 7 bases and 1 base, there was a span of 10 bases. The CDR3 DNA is TGTGCCATCAAGGGAGTCAATAACTATGGCTACACCTTC. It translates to CAIKGVNNYGYTF.

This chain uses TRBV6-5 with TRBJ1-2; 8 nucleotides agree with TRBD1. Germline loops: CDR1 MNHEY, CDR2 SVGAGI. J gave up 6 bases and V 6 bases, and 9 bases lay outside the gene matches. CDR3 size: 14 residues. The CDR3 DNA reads TGTGCCAGCAGCTCCGGGACAGGTTGGAATGGCTACACCTTC. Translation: CASSSGTGWNGYTF.

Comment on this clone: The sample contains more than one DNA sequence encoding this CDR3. The CDR3 loop reads CSVEGDRGSYEQYF. CDR3 coding DNA: TGCAGCGTTGAAGGGGACAGGGGTTCCTACGAGCAGTACTTC. The chain employs TRBV29-1 and TRBJ2-7, with 10 nucleotides matching TRBD1. With 1 base clipped from V and 1 base from J, the junction kept 1 base outside the gene matches. Germline V gene sequence: CDR1 SQVTM, CDR2 ANQGSEA. This CDR3 comprises 14 residues.

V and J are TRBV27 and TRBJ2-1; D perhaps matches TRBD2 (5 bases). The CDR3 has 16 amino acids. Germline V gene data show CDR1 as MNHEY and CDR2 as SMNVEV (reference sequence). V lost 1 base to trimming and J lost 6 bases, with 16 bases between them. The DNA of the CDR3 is TGTGCCAGCAGTTTATTAGTGGTCAATCGGGGCAATGAGCAGTTCTTC. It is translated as CASSLLVVNRGNEQFF.

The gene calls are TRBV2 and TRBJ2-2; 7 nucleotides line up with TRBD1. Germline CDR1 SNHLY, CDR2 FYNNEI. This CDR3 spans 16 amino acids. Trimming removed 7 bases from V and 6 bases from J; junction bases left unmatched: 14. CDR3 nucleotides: TGTGCCAGCACCCGGGACAGAGACTTTGGGGCCGGGGAGCTGTTTTTT. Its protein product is CASTRDRDFGAGELFF.

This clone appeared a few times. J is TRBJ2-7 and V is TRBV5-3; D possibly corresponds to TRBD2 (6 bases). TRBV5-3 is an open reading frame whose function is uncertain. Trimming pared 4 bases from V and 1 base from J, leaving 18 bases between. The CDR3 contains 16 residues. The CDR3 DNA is TGTGCCAGAAGCGGTTGGTTTGGGCTAGCGTCCTACGAGCAGTACTTC. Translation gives CARSGWFGLASYEQYF.

This CDR3 reads CAISNTGSEYGYTF. The DNA of the CDR3 is TGTGCCATCAGTAATACAGGCTCTGAGTATGGCTACACCTTC. V gene TRBV10-3 combines with J gene TRBJ1-2, with a tentative D call TRBD1 (5 bases). This CDR3 has 14 residues. Germline values: CDR1 ENHRY, CDR2 SYGVKD. Trimming pared 5 bases from V and 5 bases from J, leaving 15 bases between.